The rows below give T cell receptor beta chains drawn from one sample of a study of molecular identifiers for immune sequencing clone quantification. MiXCR, run by TCRdb on the PCR reads, gives a single entry per CDR3 protein. This sample has about 630,000 distinct CDR3 sequences, with about 25% found just once. The sequencing input was naive CD8+ T cells from blood, with Jurkat cell RNA spiked in. The receptors shown here come from a human donor in good health. Some libraries in this study had Jurkat cell RNA spiked in. Each CDR3 is given with its conserved first and last residue. A D gene is named only where the DNA matches it firmly. Clone size, where shown, is once, few, many, or a class for clones that have expanded.

>many|TRBV12-3/TRBV12-4|TRBJ2-2|TRBD1
TGTGCCAGCAGTCAAGGGACAGGGAGGCTGTTTTTT
CASSQGTGRLFF
>.|TRBV2|TRBJ1-1|.
TGTGCCAGCAGTGATTGGGCAGGGAACCTTGTCAACACTGAAGCTTTCTTT
CASSDWAGNLVNTEAFF
>.|TRBV19|TRBJ2-7|.
TGTGCCAGTAGTTATAGCGGTCGGACAGACTACAAAAGCTCCTACGAGCAGTACTTC
CASSYSGRTDYKSSYEQYF
>.|TRBV24-1|TRBJ2-2|.
TGTGCCACCACGCACCCGAACACCGGGGAGCTGTTTTTT
CATTHPNTGELFF
>.|TRBV7-9|TRBJ1-5|.
TGTTCCAGCAGCTTAGGGGGGGGCCCGAGACAGCCCCAGCATTTT
CSSSLGGGPRQPQHF
>.|TRBV19|TRBJ1-1|TRBD1
TGTGCCAGTAGTATCAACGTGGGACAGTGGAACACTGAAGCTTTCTTT
CASSINVGQWNTEAFF
>.|TRBV29-1|TRBJ2-2|.
TGCAGCGTCGCAAGCGCGCGCCCCGGGGAGCTGTTTTTT
CSVASARPGELFF
>.|TRBV11-2|TRBJ1-1|.
TGTGCCAGCAGCTCACCCCCCGGGTACACTGAAGCTTTCTTT
CASSSPPGYTEAFF
>.|TRBV19|TRBJ2-1|TRBD2
TGTGCCAGTAGTATGACTAGCGGGGCGTATGACACGTCCTACAATGAGCAGTTCTTC
CASSMTSGAYDTSYNEQFF
>many|TRBV20-1|TRBJ2-3|.
TGCAGTGCTACCTTTCGAGGTACGCAGTATTTT
CSATFRGTQYF
>.|TRBV20-1|TRBJ2-3|.
TGCAGTGCCCCAATACTAGGGACAGATACGCAGTATTTT
CSAPILGTDTQYF
>.|TRBV20-1|TRBJ2-2|.
TGCAGTGCTGAACCCCGTAGCGTGGCCGGGGAGCTGTTTTTT
CSAEPRSVAGELFF
>many|TRBV2|TRBJ1-5|.
TGTGCCAGCAAGGCAGCCTATAGCAATCAGCCCCAGCATTTT
CASKAAYSNQPQHF
>many|TRBV28|TRBJ2-4|.
TGTGCCAGCAGTGCCCGCGCGGATATTCTAGCCAAAAACATTCAGTACTTC
CASSARADILAKNIQYF
>many|TRBV20-1|TRBJ1-5|.
TGCAGTGCTAGAGATCTCGGACAGACGAATCAGCCCCAGCATTTT
CSARDLGQTNQPQHF
>.|TRBV30|TRBJ1-5|.
TGTGCCTGGGGGACGGTTGACAATCAGCCCCAGCATTTT
CAWGTVDNQPQHF
>few|TRBV6-2/TRBV6-3|TRBJ2-7|.
TGTGCCAGCAACCACGGAGGGATGTACTTC
CASNHGGMYF
>many|TRBV5-5|TRBJ2-7|.
TGTGCCAGCAGCCCCGGGTGGGGAGGCGAGCAGTACTTC
CASSPGWGGEQYF
>many|TRBV9|TRBJ2-7|.
TGTGCCAGCAGCGTGGCGTGGGACCGAACCTACGAGCAGTACTTC
CASSVAWDRTYEQYF
>many|TRBV5-6|TRBJ2-7|.
TGTGCCAGCAGCTTGGACCTAATGCCCTACGAGCAGTACTTC
CASSLDLMPYEQYF
>.|TRBV4-2|TRBJ2-1|.
TGTGCCAGCAGCCAGGGGCAACTAGTCGGAGTCCTTGAGCAGTTCTTC
CASSQGQLVGVLEQFF
>many|TRBV7-9|TRBJ1-2|.
TGTGCCAGCAGCTTAGGCAGGGGCGAATATCAAGGCTACACCTTC
CASSLGRGEYQGYTF
>.|TRBV15|TRBJ1-1|.
TGTGCCACCAGCATAGTAGGGGGGCTCCGGGACACTGAAGCTTTCTTT
CATSIVGGLRDTEAFF
>once|TRBV6-2/TRBV6-3|TRBJ2-5|TRBD1
TGCGCCAGCAGTTACCTAGCAGGGGGACCCCCCAAGGAGACCCAGTACTTC
CASSYLAGGPPKETQYF
>.|TRBV5-1|TRBJ1-1|.
TGCGCCAGCAGCTTCCACTCCGAGAAACAAAGCACAGGAGCTTTCTTT
CASSFHSEKQSTGAFF
>.|TRBV7-9|TRBJ1-5|.
TGTGCCAACAGCTCAGGTCCGAATAGCAATCAGCCCCAGCATTTT
CANSSGPNSNQPQHF
>few|TRBV24-1|TRBJ1-2|.
TGTGCCACCAGTGCGGGGGCCGGAGGGGAGACCTATGGCTACACCTTC
CATSAGAGGETYGYTF
>.|TRBV27|TRBJ2-3|.
TGTGCCAGCAGTCCACGGACAGTAGGCGTTCCGCAGTATTTT
CASSPRTVGVPQYF